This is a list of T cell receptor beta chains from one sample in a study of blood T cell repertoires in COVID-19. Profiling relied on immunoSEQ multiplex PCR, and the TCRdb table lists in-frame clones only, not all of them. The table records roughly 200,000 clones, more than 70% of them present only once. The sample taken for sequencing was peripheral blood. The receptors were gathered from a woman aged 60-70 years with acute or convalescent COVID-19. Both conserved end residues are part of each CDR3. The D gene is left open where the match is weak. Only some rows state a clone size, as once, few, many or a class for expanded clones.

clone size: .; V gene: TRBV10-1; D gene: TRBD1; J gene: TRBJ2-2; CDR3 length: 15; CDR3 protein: CASSPGTGGPGELFF; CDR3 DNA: TGCGCCAGCAGTCCCGGGACAGGGGGTCCCGGGGAGCTGTTTTTT
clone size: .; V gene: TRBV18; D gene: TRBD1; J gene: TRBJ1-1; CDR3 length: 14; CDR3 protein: CASSRDRGNTEAFF; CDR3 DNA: TGTGCCAGCTCAAGGGACAGGGGGAACACTGAAGCTTTCTTT
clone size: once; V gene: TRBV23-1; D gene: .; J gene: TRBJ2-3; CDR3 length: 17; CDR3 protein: CASSFAPGSAGTDTQYF; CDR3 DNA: TGCGCCAGCAGCTTCGCTCCCGGGAGTGCTGGCACAGATACGCAGTATTTT
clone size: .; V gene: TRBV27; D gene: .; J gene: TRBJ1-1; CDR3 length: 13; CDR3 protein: CASSFLRSAEAFF; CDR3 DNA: TGTGCCAGCAGTTTCCTCAGGTCAGCTGAAGCTTTCTTT
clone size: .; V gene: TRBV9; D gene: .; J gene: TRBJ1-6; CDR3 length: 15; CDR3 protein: CASSVAPGVESPLHF; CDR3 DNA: TGTGCCAGCAGCGTAGCTCCGGGGGTAGAATCACCCCTCCACTTT
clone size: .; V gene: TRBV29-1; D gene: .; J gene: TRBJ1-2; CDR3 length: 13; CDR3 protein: CSVTRGGSYGYTF; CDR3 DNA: TGCAGCGTTACCCGAGGCGGCTCCTATGGCTACACCTTC
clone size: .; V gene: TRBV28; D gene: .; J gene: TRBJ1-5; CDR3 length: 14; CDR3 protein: CASSFGGSVQPQHF; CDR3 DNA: TGTGCCAGCAGTTTTGGAGGGTCGGTTCAGCCCCAGCATTTT
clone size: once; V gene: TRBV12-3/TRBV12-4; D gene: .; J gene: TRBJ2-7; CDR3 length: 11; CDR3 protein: CASSPSYEQYF; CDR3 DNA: TGTGCCAGCAGCCCATCCTACGAGCAGTACTTC
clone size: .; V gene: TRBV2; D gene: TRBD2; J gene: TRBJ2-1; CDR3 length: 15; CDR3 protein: CAVRRGLAERNEQFF; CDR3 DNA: TGTGCCGTCCGCCGAGGGCTAGCGGAGCGCAATGAGCAGTTCTTC
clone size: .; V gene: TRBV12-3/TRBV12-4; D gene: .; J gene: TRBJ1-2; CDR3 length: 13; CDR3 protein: CASRKLANYGYTF; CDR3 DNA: TGTGCCAGCAGGAAGCTAGCTAACTATGGCTACACCTTC
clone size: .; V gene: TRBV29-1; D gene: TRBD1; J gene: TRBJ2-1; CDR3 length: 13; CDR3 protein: CSGGQGARGEQFF; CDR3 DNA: TGCAGCGGCGGACAGGGGGCGAGGGGCGAGCAGTTCTTC
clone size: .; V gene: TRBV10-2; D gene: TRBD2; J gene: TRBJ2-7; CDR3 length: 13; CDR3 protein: CASSTSGSYEQYF; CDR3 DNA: TGCGCCAGCAGCACTAGCGGGAGTTACGAGCAGTACTTC
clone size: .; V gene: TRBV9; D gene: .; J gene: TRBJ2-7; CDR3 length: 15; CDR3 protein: CASSPLEEAAYEQYF; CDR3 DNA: TGTGCCAGCAGCCCTCTCGAGGAAGCTGCCTACGAGCAGTACTTC
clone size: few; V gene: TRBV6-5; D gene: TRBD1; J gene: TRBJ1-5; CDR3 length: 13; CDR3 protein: CASQDRMYQPQHF; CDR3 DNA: TGTGCCAGCCAGGACAGGATGTATCAGCCCCAGCATTTT
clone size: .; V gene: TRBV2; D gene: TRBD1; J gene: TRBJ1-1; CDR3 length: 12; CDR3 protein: CASRGDRGEAFF; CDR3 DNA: TGTGCCAGCAGGGGGGACAGGGGTGAAGCTTTCTTT
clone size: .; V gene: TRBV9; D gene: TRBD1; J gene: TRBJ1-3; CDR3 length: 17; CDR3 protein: CASSVHGTGYSGNTIYF; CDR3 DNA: TGTGCCAGCAGCGTTCACGGGACAGGATATTCTGGAAACACCATATATTTT
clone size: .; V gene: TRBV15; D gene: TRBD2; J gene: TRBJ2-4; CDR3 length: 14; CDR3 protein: CATRLEREWGIQYF; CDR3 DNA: TGTGCCACCAGGCTCGAGCGGGAGTGGGGCATTCAGTACTTC